The present T cell receptor (beta chain) was sequenced within a study of blood T cell repertoires in COVID-19. Study-level background: COVID-19 samples from acute and convalescent phases originated in the United States, Italy and Spain.

Method: immunoSEQ multiplex PCR; TCRdb's copy keeps in-frame clones and lacks some. The sample yields about 110,000 clones, 80% to 90% seen once. Trimming removed 1 base at V and 4 bases at J, with 11 bases between. This CDR3 contains 14 residues. Germline V gene sequence: CDR1 SGHNT, CDR2 YYREEE (reference sequence). The sequenced sample was peripheral blood. The source is a man between 40 and 49 years old with active or convalescent COVID-19. V and J are TRBV5-4 and TRBJ1-1, with D unresolved. The CDR3 is CASSLKLEGTEAFF. In DNA, the CDR3 is TGTGCCAGCAGCTTGAAGCTTGAGGGCACTGAAGCTTTCTTT.